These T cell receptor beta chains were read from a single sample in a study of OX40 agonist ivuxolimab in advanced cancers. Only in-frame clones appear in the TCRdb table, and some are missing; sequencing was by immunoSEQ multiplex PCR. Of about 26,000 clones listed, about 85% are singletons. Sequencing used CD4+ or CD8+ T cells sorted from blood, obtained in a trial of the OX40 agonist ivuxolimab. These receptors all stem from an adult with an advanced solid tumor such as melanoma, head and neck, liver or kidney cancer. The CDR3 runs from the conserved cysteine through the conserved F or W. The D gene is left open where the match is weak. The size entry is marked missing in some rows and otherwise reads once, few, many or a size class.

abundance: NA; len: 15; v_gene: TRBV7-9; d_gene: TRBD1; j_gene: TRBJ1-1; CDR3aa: CASRPPRTGGTEAFF; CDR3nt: TGTGCCAGCAGACCCCCCCGGACAGGGGGAACTGAAGCTTTCTTT
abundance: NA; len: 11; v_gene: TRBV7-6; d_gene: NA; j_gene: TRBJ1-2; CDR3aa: CASGDNYGYTF; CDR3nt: TGTGCCAGCGGGGACAACTATGGCTACACCTTC
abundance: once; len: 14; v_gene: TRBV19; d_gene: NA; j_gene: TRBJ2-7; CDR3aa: CASSISETVYEQYF; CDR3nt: TGTGCCAGTAGTATCTCGGAAACGGTATACGAGCAGTACTTC
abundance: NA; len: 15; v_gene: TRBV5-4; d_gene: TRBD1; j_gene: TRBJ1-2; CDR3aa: CASSFGPSGGDGYTF; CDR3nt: TGTGCCAGCAGCTTTGGCCCATCAGGGGGCGATGGCTACACCTTC
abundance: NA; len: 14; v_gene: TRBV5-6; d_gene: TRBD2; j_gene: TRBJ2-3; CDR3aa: CASSLGTSVVTQYF; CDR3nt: TGTGCCAGCAGCTTGGGGACTAGCGTTGTTACGCAGTATTTT
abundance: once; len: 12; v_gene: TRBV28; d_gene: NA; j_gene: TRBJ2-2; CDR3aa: CASSFNTGELFF; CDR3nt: TGTGCCAGCAGTTTTAACACCGGGGAGCTGTTTTTT
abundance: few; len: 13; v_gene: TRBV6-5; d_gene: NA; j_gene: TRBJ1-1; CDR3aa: CASSYGGITEAFF; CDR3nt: TGTGCCAGCAGTTACGGGGGGATCACTGAAGCTTTCTTT
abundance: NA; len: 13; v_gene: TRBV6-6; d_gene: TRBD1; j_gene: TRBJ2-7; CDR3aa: CASRQGMTYEQYF; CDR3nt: TGTGCCAGCAGACAGGGGATGACCTACGAGCAGTACTTC
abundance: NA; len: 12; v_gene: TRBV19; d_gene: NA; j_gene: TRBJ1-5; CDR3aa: CASSMGNQPQHF; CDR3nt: TGTGCCAGTAGTATGGGGAATCAGCCCCAGCATTTT
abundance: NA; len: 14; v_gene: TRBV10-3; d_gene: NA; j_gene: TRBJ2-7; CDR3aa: CAISDPGTSYEQYF; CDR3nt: TGTGCCATCAGTGACCCCGGGACATCCTACGAGCAGTACTTC
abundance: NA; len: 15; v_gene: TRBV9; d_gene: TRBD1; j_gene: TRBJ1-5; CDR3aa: CASSAGGQGNQPQHF; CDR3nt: TGTGCCAGCAGCGCAGGGGGACAGGGGAATCAGCCCCAGCATTTT
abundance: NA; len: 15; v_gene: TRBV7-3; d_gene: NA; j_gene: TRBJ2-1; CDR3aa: CASSFSDSAYNEQFF; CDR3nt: TGTGCCAGCAGCTTCTCAGATAGCGCCTACAATGAGCAGTTCTTC
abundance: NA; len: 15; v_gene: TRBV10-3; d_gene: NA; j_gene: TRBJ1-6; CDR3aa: CAISDRDPYNSPLHF; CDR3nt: TGTGCCATCAGTGACAGGGACCCCTATAATTCACCCCTCCACTTT
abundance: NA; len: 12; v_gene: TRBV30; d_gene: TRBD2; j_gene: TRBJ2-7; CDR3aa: CARSGGTYEQYF; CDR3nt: TGTGCCAGATCGGGGGGTACCTACGAGCAGTACTTC
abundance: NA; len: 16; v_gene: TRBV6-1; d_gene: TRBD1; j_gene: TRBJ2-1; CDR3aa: CASSEVTGGLYNEQFF; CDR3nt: TGTGCCAGCAGCGAAGTAACAGGGGGCCTGTACAATGAGCAGTTCTTC
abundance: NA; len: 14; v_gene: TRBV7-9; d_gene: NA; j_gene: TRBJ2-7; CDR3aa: CASSLRDPLDEQYF; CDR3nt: TGTGCCAGCAGCTTACGGGACCCCCTCGACGAGCAGTACTTC
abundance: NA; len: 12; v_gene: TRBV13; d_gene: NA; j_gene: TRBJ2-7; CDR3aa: CASSLQAGEQYF; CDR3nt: TGTGCCAGCAGCTTACAAGCCGGCGAGCAGTACTTC
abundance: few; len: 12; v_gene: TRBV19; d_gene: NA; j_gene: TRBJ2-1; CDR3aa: CASSIEGNEQFF; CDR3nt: TGTGCCAGTAGTATAGAGGGCAATGAGCAGTTCTTC
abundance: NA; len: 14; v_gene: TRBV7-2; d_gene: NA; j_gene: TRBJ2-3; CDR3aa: CASSIWDTTDTQYF; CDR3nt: TGTGCCAGCAGCATCTGGGACACCACAGATACGCAGTATTTT
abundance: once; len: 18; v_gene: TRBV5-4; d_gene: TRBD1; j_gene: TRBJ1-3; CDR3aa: CASSQDRESIYSGNTIYF; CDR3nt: TGTGCCAGCAGCCAAGACAGGGAAAGCATATACTCTGGAAACACCATATATTTT
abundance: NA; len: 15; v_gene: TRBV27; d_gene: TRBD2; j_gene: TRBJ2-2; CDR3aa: CASSFSGRAGGELFF; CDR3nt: TGTGCCAGCAGTTTTAGCGGGAGGGCCGGGGGGGAGCTGTTTTTT
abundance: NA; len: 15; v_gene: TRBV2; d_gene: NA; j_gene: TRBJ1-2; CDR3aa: CASRSPGDGNYGYTF; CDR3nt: TGTGCCAGCAGATCTCCAGGGGACGGTAACTATGGCTACACCTTC
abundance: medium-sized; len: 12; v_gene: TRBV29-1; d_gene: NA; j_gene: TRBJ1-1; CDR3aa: CSVEKSVTEAFF; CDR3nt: TGCAGCGTTGAGAAGAGTGTTACTGAAGCTTTCTTT
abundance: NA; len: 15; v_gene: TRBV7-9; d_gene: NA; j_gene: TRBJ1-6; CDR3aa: CATPRAPGVDSPLHF; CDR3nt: TGTGCCACCCCCCGGGCCCCGGGCGTAGATTCACCCCTCCACTTT
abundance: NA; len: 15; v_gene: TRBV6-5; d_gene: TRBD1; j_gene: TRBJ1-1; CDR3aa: CASSFQDRGGLRAFF; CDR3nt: TGTGCCAGCAGTTTTCAGGACAGGGGAGGGCTCAGAGCTTTCTTT
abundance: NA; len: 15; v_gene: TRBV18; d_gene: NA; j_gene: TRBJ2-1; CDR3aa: CASSHDFTINNEQFF; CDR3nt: TGTGCCAGCTCACATGACTTCACGATTAACAATGAGCAGTTCTTC
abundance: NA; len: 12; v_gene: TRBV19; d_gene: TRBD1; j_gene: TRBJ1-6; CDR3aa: CATRTGGSPLHF; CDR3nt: TGTGCCACCAGGACAGGGGGCTCACCCCTCCACTTT
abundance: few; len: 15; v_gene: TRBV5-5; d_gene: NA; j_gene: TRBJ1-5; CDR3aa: CASSLRESKPLPQHF; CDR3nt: TGTGCCAGCAGCTTGCGGGAGTCTAAACCCCTGCCCCAGCATTTT
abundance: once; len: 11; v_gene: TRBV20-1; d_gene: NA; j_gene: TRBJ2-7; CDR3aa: CSAKQSYEQYF; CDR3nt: TGCAGTGCTAAACAGTCCTACGAGCAGTACTTC
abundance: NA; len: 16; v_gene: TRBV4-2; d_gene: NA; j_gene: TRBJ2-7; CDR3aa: CASSQEVYIGVDEQYF; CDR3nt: TGTGCCAGCAGCCAAGAGGTTTACATAGGAGTAGATGAGCAGTACTTC
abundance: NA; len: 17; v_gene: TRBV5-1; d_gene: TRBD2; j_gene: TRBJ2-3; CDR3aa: CASSLDWTSARRSTQYF; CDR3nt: TGCGCCAGCAGCTTGGACTGGACTAGCGCCAGGAGGTCGACGCAGTATTTT
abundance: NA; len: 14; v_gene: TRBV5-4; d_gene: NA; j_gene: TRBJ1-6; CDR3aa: CASSPGTEDRALHF; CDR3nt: TGTGCCAGCAGCCCCGGGACGGAAGATCGAGCCCTCCACTTT
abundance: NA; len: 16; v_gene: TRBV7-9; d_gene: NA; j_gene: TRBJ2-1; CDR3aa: CAINNQRAVPYNEQFF; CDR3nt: TGTGCCATCAATAACCAAAGGGCTGTCCCCTACAATGAGCAGTTCTTC
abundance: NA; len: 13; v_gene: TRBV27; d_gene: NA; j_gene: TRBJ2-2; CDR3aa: CASSLSSAGELFF; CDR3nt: TGTGCCAGCAGTTTATCGTCGGCCGGGGAGCTGTTTTTT
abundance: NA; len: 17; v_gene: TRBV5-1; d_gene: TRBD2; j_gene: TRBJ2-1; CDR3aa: CASSLGQAGGPRNEQFF; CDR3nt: TGCGCCAGCAGCTTGGGCCAAGCGGGGGGGCCGAGGAATGAGCAGTTCTTC
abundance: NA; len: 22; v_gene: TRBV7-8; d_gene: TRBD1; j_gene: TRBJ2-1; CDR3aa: CASSFPIAQGLTGTGSYNEQFF; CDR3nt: TGTGCCAGCAGCTTTCCCATAGCCCAGGGGTTAACCGGGACAGGGTCCTACAATGAGCAGTTCTTC
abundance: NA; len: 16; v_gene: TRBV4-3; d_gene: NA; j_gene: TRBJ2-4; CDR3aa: CASSQDFQGWKNIQYF; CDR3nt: TGCGCCAGCAGCCAAGATTTTCAGGGGTGGAAAAACATTCAGTACTTC
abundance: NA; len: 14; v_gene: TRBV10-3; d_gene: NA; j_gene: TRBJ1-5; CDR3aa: CAISDIYSNQPQHF; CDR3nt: TGTGCCATCAGTGACATCTATAGCAATCAGCCCCAGCATTTT
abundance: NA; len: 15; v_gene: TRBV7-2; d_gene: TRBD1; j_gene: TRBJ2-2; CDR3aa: CASSGDRVPNGELFF; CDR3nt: TGTGCCAGCAGCGGCGACAGGGTTCCGAACGGGGAGCTGTTTTTT
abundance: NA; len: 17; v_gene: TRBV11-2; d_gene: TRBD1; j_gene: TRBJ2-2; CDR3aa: CASSPRLGTGATGELFF; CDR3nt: TGTGCCAGCAGCCCCCGTCTAGGGACAGGGGCCACCGGGGAGCTGTTTTTT
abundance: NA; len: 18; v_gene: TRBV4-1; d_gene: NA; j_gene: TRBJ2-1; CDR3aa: CASSQDLIPGAVFNEQFF; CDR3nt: TGCGCCAGCAGCCAAGATTTAATACCCGGAGCCGTTTTTAATGAGCAGTTCTTC
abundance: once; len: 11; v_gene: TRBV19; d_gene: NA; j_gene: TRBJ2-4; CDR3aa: CATSLGNIQYF; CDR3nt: TGTGCCACTAGTTTAGGAAACATTCAGTACTTC
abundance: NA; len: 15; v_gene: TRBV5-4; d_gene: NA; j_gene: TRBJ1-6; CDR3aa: CASSYYRERASPLHF; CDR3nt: TGTGCCAGCAGCTATTACAGGGAAAGAGCTTCACCCCTCCACTTT
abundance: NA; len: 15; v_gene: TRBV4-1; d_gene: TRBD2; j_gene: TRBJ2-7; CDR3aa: CASSQDRLAGDEQYF; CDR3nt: TGCGCCAGCAGCCAAGATCGGCTAGCGGGGGACGAGCAGTACTTC
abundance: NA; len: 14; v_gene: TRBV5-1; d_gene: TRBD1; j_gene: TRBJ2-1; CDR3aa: CASSPSTGYDEQFF; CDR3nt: TGCGCCAGCAGCCCATCGACAGGGTACGATGAGCAGTTCTTC
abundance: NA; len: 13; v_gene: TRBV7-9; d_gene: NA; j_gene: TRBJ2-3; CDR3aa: CASSSPRTDTQYF; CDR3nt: TGTGCCAGCAGCTCCCCACGCACAGATACGCAGTATTTT
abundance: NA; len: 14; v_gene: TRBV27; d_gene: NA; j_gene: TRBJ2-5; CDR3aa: CASGVGHLEETQYF; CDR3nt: TGTGCCAGCGGCGTCGGTCACCTCGAAGAGACCCAGTACTTC